Each of the 21 T cell receptor beta chains below was sequenced from the same sample in a study of T cells expressing NK-cell markers. TCRdb reprocessed the 5' RACE reads, keeping one entry per CDR3 protein, no DNA. Its listing shows about 460,000 distinct CDR3 sequences. The sample taken for sequencing was blood T cells: a sorted CD56 or NKG2C T cell subset, CD4+ or CD8+ T cells, or bulk PBMC T cells (not recorded which). The receptors here all came from a woman between 50 and 59 years old in good health.

V usage is TRBV12-3 or TRBV12-4 and J usage is TRBJ2-1; without DNA, the TCRdb call of TRBD1 cannot be checked. The CDR3 loop spans 14 amino acids. CDR3 in amino acids: CASARKRGLGEQFF.

CDR3 loop: CATWDRVGDTQYF. The V and J genes are TRBV24-1 and TRBJ2-3; TCRdb's D call, TRBD1, is unchecked because there is no DNA. Germline V gene data show CDR1 as KGHDR and CDR2 as SFDVKD. This CDR3 region has 13 residues.

The J gene is TRBJ2-1, the V gene TRBV7-2; with no DNA, the TCRdb D assignment of TRBD2 cannot be verified. The CDR3 is 14 amino acids. Germline-derived CDR1 and CDR2 are SGHTA and FQGNSA. This chain's CDR3 is CASSWIAGGDEQFF.

The chain has TRBV5-1 and TRBJ1-1. From germline, CDR1 is SGHRS and CDR2 YFSETQ. CDR3 length: 14 amino acids. The chain's CDR3 is CASSRYNMNTEAFF.

The chain carries TRBV5-1 and TRBJ1-1. Per germline, CDR1 SGHRS and CDR2 YFSETQ. The length of the CDR3 is 14 residues. The CDR3 loop is CASSGGLANTEAFF.

This chain joins TRBV10-3 and TRBJ1-2; no DNA is available, so the TRBD1 call from TCRdb remains unchecked. CDR3 length equals 12 residues. Germline CDR1 reads ENHRY; CDR2 reads SYGVKD. CDR3: CAISGDGYGYTF.

The chain has TRBV14 and TRBJ2-3; no DNA is available, so the TRBD1 call from TCRdb remains unchecked. This CDR3 spans 16 amino acids. CDR1 is SGHDN, CDR2 FVKESK, per germline. CDR3 loop: CASSRPGTVGTDTQYF.

The chain has TRBV4-1 and TRBJ2-1; the D call from TCRdb, TRBD2, cannot be confirmed without DNA. The CDR3 is 14 amino acids. CDR1 and CDR2 from the germline V gene are MGHRA and YSYEKL. CDR3 in amino acids: CASSPRGPYNEQFF.

The rearrangement links TRBV7-9 to TRBJ1-6; TCRdb designates TRBD1, a call that cannot be tested without DNA. The CDR3 is 12 residues long. CDR1 is SEHNR and CDR2 is FQNEAQ in the germline V gene (reference sequence). The CDR3: CAVGGGNSPLHF.

The V call is TRBV15, the J call TRBJ2-5. This CDR3 is 13 amino acids long. Germline V CDR1 and CDR2: LNHNV, YYDKDF (reference sequence). The CDR3 spells CATSYGSQETQYF.

The chain has TRBV6-2 or TRBV6-3 and TRBJ2-5; TCRdb designates TRBD2, a call that cannot be tested without DNA. This CDR3 is 15 amino acids long. Germline CDR1 is MNHEY and CDR2 is SVGEGT. The CDR3 protein is CASRPPGLLWETQYF.

The chain links TRBV10-2 to TRBJ2-6; TCRdb indicates TRBD1, and absent DNA this call remains unverified. Germline-derived CDR1 and CDR2 are WSHSY and SAAADI. This CDR3 region has 16 residues. CDR3 sequence reads: CASTTGTGVGANVLTF.

The V call is TRBV11-3, the J call TRBJ2-1; lacking DNA, the TRBD2 call made by TCRdb goes unchecked. The CDR3 covers 16 residues. Germline values: CDR1 SGHNT, CDR2 YENEEA. The CDR3 region is CASSSIRTAGGNEQFF. The full variable domain, rest sourced from reference TRBV11-3 and TRBJ2-1, is EAGVVQSPRYKIIEKKQPVAFWCNPISGHNTLYWYLQNLGQGPELLIRYENEEAVDDSQLPKDRFSAERLKGVDSTLKIQPAELGDSAVYLCASSSIRTAGGNEQFFGPGTRLTVL.

The chain carries TRBV27 and TRBJ1-5; TCRdb's D call, TRBD1, is unchecked because there is no DNA. The CDR3 runs to 17 residues. The V gene's germline CDR1 is MNHEY and CDR2 SMNVEV (reference sequence). The CDR3 protein is CASRIQGFLGSNQPQHF.

This chain's CDR3 is CSAQPGQQNIQYF. The V call is TRBV20-1, the J call TRBJ2-4; TCRdb calls TRBD1, which cannot be checked without DNA. This CDR3 region has 13 residues. The V gene's germline CDR1 is DFQATT and CDR2 SNEGSKA (reference sequence).

V usage is TRBV5-1 and J usage is TRBJ1-5. CDR3 length: 13 residues. The germline CDR1 and CDR2 sequences are SGHRS and YFSETQ. CDR3 protein: CASSKTSDQPQHF.

The V call is TRBV15, the J call TRBJ2-3; lacking DNA, the TRBD1 call made by TCRdb goes unchecked. This CDR3 spans 15 amino acids. From germline, CDR1 is LNHNV and CDR2 YYDKDF (reference sequence). This CDR3 is CATSTWTLGTDTQYF. Filled out from reference TRBV15 and TRBJ2-3, the complete variable domain reads DAMVIQNPRYQVTQFGKPVTLSCSQTLNHNVMYWYQQKSSQAPKLLFHYYDKDFNNEADTPDNFQSRRPNTSFCFLDIRSPGLGDTAMYLCATSTWTLGTDTQYFGPGTRLTVL.

The chain carries TRBV6-5 and TRBJ1-6. Germline V lookup: CDR1 MNHEY, CDR2 SVGAGI. This CDR3 spans 15 amino acids. The chain's CDR3 is CASSQSGTENSPLHF.

The chain links TRBV6-5 to TRBJ2-3. The germline gives CDR1 MNHEY, CDR2 SVGAGI. CDR3 length equals 14 residues. The CDR3 sequence is CASSYGLGGDTQYF.

The chain has TRBV11-3 and TRBJ2-3; TCRdb lists TRBD1, though no DNA is available to test this call. Germline values: CDR1 SGHNT, CDR2 YENEEA. The CDR3 has 14 amino acids. The CDR3 protein is CASSLPRVRDTQYF.

The chain employs TRBV12-3 or TRBV12-4 and TRBJ2-2. This CDR3 region has 17 residues. The chain's CDR3 is CASTDRSVTPNTGELFF.